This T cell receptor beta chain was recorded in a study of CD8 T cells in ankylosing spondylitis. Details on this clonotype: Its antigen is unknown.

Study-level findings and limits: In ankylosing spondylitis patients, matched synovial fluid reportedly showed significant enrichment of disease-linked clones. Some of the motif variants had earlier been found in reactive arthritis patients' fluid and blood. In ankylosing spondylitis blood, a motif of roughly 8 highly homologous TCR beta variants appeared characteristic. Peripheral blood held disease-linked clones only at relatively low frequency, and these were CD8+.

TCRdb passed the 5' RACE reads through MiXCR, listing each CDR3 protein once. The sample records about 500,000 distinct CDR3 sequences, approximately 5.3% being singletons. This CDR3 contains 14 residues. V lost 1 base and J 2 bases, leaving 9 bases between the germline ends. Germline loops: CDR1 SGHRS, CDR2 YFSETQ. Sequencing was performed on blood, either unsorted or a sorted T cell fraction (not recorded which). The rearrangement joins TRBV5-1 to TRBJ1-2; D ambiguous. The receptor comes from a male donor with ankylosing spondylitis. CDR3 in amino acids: CASSLQSLNYGYTF. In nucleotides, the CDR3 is TGCGCCAGCAGCTTGCAAAGTTTGAACTATGGCTACACCTTC.